The sequence of this T cell receptor (beta chain) was determined in a study of T cells in Graves' hyperthyroidism and ophthalmopathy. RNA transcripts were the template for amplifying TCR beta CDR3 regions. A first-round RT-PCR of the TCR CDR3 used the HTBI primer set. One entry per CDR3 protein, called by TCRdb with MiXCR from the multiplex PCR reads. Among roughly 750,000 distinct CDR3 sequences listed, roughly 15% were seen once. Trimming pared 3 bases from V and 0 bases from J, leaving 9 bases between. The CDR3 totals 15 residues. Patients having uncontrolled infection, another autoimmune disease, pregnancy or lactation were not included. This clonotype has more than one count but fewer than ten.

The V and J genes are TRBV12-3 or TRBV12-4 and TRBJ1-5; D unclear. The sequenced sample was blood. This receptor was obtained from a man aged 18 to 29 with Graves' hyperthyroidism. As DNA, the CDR3 is TGTGCCAGCAGTTTGGCAGTCTATAGCAATCAGCCCCAGCATTTT. As protein: CASSLAVYSNQPQHF.